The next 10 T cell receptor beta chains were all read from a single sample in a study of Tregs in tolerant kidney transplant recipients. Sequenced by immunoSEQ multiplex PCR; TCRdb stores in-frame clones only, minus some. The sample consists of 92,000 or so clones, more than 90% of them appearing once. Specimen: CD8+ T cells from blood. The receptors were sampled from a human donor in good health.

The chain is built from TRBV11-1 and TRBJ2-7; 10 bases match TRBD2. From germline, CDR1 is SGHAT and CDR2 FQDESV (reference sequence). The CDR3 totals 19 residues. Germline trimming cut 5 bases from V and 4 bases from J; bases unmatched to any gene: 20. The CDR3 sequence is CASSPFPRIQLAGIYEQYF. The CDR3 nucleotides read TGTGCCAGCAGCCCATTCCCCAGGATTCAACTAGCGGGGATTTACGAGCAGTACTTC. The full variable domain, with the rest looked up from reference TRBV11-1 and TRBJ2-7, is EAEVAQSPRYKITEKSQAVAFWCDPISGHATLYWYRQILGQGPELLVQFQDESVVDDSQLPKDRFSAERLKGVDSTLKIQPAELGDSAMYLCASSPFPRIQLAGIYEQYFGPGTRLTVT.

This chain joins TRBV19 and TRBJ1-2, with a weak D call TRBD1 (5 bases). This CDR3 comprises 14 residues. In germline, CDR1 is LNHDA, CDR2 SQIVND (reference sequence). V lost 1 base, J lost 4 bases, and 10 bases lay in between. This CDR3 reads CASSIVRGGYGYTF. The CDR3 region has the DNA TGTGCCAGTAGTATAGTAAGGGGAGGCTATGGCTACACCTTC.

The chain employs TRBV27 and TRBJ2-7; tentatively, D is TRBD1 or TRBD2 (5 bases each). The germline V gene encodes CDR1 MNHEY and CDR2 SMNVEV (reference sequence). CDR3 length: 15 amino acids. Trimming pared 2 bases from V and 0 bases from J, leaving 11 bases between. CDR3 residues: CASSLSKGTSYEQYF. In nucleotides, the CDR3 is TGTGCCAGCAGTTTAAGTAAGGGGACCTCCTACGAGCAGTACTTC.

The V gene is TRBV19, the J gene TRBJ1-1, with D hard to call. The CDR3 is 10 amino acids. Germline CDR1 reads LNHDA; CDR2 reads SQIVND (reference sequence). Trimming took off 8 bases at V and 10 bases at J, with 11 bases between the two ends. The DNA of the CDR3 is TGTGCCAGTGGCTCCAATGGAGCTTTCTTT. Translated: CASGSNGAFF.

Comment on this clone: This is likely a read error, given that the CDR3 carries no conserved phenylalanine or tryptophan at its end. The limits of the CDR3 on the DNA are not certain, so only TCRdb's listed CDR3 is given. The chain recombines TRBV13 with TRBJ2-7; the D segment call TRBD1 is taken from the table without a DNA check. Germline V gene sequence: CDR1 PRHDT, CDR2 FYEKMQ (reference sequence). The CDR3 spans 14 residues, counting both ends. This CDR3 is CASSLGRQEGPLGR.

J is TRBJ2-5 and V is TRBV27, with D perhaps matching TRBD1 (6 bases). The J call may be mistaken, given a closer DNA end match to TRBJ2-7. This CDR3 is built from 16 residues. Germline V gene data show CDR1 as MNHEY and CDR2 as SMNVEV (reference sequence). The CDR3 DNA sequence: TGTGCCAGCGAAGGTCCAGGGGCGACCACCCCATACGAGCAGTACTTC. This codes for CASEGPGATTPYEQYF.

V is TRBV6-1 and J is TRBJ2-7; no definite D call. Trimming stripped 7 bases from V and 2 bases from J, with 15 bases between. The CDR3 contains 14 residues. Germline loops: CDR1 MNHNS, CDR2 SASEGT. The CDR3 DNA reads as TGTGCCAGCACCGAAGAAGGCGCTCCCTACGAGCAGTACTTC. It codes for CASTEEGAPYEQYF.

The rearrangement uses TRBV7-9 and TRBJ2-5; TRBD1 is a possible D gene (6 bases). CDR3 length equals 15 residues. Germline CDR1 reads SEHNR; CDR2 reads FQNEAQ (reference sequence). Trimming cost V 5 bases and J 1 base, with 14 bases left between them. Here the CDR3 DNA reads TGTGCCAGCAGCCCCCGAGGACAGTTCCAAGAGACCCAGTACTTC. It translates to CASSPRGQFQETQYF.

The CDR3 coding sequence is TGCGCCAGCAGCCAAGCACCCGGGACGTCTCGGTATGGCTACACCTTC. Amino acid sequence: CASSQAPGTSRYGYTF. V usage is TRBV4-1 and J usage is TRBJ1-2; maybe TRBD1 (5 bases). Trimming removed 1 base from V and 5 bases from J, with 17 bases in between. The CDR3 is 16 residues long. Germline V lookup: CDR1 MGHRA, CDR2 YSYEKL.

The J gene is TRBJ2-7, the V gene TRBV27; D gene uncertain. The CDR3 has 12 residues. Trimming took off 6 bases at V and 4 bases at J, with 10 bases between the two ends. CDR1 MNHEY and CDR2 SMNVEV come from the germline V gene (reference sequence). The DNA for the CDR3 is TGTGCCAGCAGGAAGGCAGGTTACGAGCAGTACTTC. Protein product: CASRKAGYEQYF.